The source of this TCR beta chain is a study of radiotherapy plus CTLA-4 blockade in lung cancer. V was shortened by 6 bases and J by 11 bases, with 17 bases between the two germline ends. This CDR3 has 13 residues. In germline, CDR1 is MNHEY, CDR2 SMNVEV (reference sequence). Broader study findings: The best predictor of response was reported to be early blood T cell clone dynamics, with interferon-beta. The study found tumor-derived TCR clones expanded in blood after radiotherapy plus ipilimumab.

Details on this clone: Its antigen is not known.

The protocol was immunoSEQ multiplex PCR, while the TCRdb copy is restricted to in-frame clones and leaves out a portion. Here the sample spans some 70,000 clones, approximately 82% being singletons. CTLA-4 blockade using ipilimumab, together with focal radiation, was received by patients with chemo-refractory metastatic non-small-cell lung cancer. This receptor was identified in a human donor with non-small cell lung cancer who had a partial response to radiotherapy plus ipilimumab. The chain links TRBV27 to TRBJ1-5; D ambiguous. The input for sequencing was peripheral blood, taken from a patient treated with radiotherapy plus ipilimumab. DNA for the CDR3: TGTGCCAGCAGCGCCGCCAGGACTCTGACCCAGCATTTT. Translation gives CASSAARTLTQHF.